The 7 T cell receptor beta chains below come from one sample, sequenced in a study of tumor-infiltrating lymphocytes in primary liver carcinoma. Starting material for RNA and DNA co-extraction consisted of about 20-30 mg of unsorted bulk tissue. With roughly 0.5 ug total RNA as template and a constant-region primer, TCR beta cDNA was made. Libraries covering TCR beta were generated through three nested multiplex PCR rounds (using a slightly modified ARM-PCR). Each of the first two PCR rounds ran approximately 11 cycles with TRBV1-TRBV30 forward and C-beta reverse primers. MiXCR, run by TCRdb on the multiplex PCR reads, gives a single entry per CDR3 protein. The profile shows fewer than 250,000 distinct CDR3 sequences, around 81% of them singletons. Sequenced sample: tumor tissue from primary liver carcinoma. Receptor source: a man in his forties with primary liver carcinoma and hepatitis B virus infection.

In regard to this clonotype: The junction departs from germline at one end; a sequencing error may be responsible. J is TRBJ2-1 and V is TRBV30, with D possibly TRBD2 on 5 matching bases. Germline CDR1 is GTSNPN and CDR2 is SVGIG (reference sequence). The CDR3 spans 13 residues. The CDR3 loop reads CVWSPIGNYEQFF. The CDR3 DNA sequence: TGTGTCTGGAGTCCCATCGGGAACTATGAGCAGTTCTTC.

About this clonotype itself: This clone may be a read error of a much larger clone one base away. The rearrangement joins TRBV30 to TRBJ2-1, with 14 bases aligning to TRBD2. From germline, CDR1 is GTSNPN and CDR2 SVGIG (reference sequence). CDR3 length equals 17 residues. The CDR3 protein is CVWSALGLAGERNEQFF. The CDR3 nucleotides read TGTGTCTGGAGTGCCCTGGGACTAGCGGGAGAAAGGAATGAGCAGTTCTTC.

Comment on this clonotype: Without the conserved terminal phenylalanine or tryptophan, this CDR3 likely stems from a read error. The rearrangement joins TRBV29-1 to TRBJ1-1, with a weak D call TRBD1 (5 bases). Germline CDR1 reads SQVTM; CDR2 reads ANQGSEA. The CDR3 is 16 amino acids. The ends were cut back, 2 bases at V and 0 bases at J, with 16 bases in the middle. CDR3 DNA: TGCAGCGTTGAATATGGGGACCTACATTTGAACACTGAAGCTTTCCTT. Its translation: CSVEYGDLHLNTEAFL.

Remarks on this clonotype: A junction end diverges from the germline sequence, so it may reflect a read error. The chain links TRBV11-3 to TRBJ2-7; TRBD2 aligns across 9 bases. The CDR3 length is 16 residues. The germline CDR1 and CDR2 sequences are SGHNT and YENEEA. DNA for the CDR3: TGTGCCAGGAGCTTAGCCCCTAGCGGGGAGGGCTACGAGCAGTACTTC. It codes for CARSLAPSGEGYEQYF.

This clonotype was detected only a few times. V is TRBV5-1 and J is TRBJ2-4; 7 bases match TRBD2. Losses at the gene ends were 4 bases for V and 2 bases for J; bases not matched to a gene: 3. In germline, CDR1 is SGHRS, CDR2 YFSETQ. The CDR3 runs to 14 residues. CDR3 amino acids: CASSLGGPKNIQYF. In DNA, the CDR3 is TGCGCCAGCAGCCTGGGAGGGCCCAAAAACATTCAGTACTTC.

This clonotype was seen only once. The junction and the germline gene differ at one end; a read error may be behind it. The CDR3 is CASNSGQGFKNEQFF. CDR3 DNA: TGTGCCAGCAATTCAGGACAGGGATTTAAAAATGAGCAGTTCTTT. The chain couples TRBV5-5 to TRBJ2-1; 8 bases match TRBD1. Germline V lookup: CDR1 SGHKS, CDR2 YYEKEE (reference sequence). This CDR3 contains 15 residues.

A word on this clonotype: At one boundary the junction diverges from the germline segment, which might be a read error. The chain employs TRBV28 and TRBJ2-4, with 8 nucleotides matching TRBD1. Germline lookup yields CDR1 MDHEN and CDR2 SYDVKM. CDR3 length: 12 amino acids. CDR3 DNA: TGTGCAAGCATGAGCTTACAGGGGGTGGGGTACTTC. It translates to CASMSLQGVGYF.